The table lists the clone carrying this TCR beta chain with many counts. Its matching antigen is unknown. Unique molecular identifiers were in the cDNA, with template-switch universal primer binding. MiXCR, run by TCRdb on the 5' RACE reads, gives a single entry per CDR3 protein. The repertoire holds 200,000 or so distinct CDR3 sequences, around a sixth seen once, with 40% in the top ten. The data stem from a study of identical twins. General observations from the study: Researchers reported weaker excess twin sharing in beta out-of-frame sequences.

The CDR3 is 16 residues long. Looked up from germline, CDR1 is MDHEN and CDR2 is SYDVKM. V was clipped by 6 bases and J by 9 bases; unmatched bases: 14. The donor group consisted entirely of healthy Caucasians. A further study also used this sample, focusing on T cells expressing NK-cell markers. Per that paper: An anti-gamma-delta TCR antibody was added in several experiments. It restricted sorting to alpha-beta TCR-expressing T cells.

This rearrangement joins TRBV28 to TRBJ2-1; 10 bases are a match to TRBD2. The sequencing input was CD8+ T cells sorted from blood. This TCR derives from a woman in her late teens or twenties in good health. The CDR3 nucleotides are TGTGCCAGCAGGAGGAGACTAGCGGGCCTAGCAGCTGAGCAGTTCTTC. Its translation is CASRRRLAGLAAEQFF. Supplemented by reference TRBV28 and TRBJ2-1, the full variable domain reads DVKVTQSSRYLVKRTGEKVFLECVQDMDHENMFWYRQDPGLGLRLIYFSYDVKMKEKGDIPEGYSVSREKKERFSLILESASTNQTSMYLCASRRRLAGLAAEQFFGPGTRLTVL.